These 20 T cell receptor beta chains share one sample of origin, sequenced in a study of cytomegalovirus exposure and HLA in healthy donors. Sequencing used immunoSEQ multiplex PCR; TCRdb keeps in-frame clones, though not all of them. This sample has some 63,000 clones; 89% occur once, and the top ten carry roughly 1.2%. The sequenced sample consisted of PBMCs. The receptors were gathered from a young woman in good health and CMV-seronegative.

The rearrangement joins TRBV6-6 to TRBJ1-4, with D possibly being TRBD1 (5 bases). The V gene's germline CDR1 is MNHNY and CDR2 SVGAGI (reference sequence). With 2 bases removed from V and 6 bases from J, the gap between germline ends came to 16 bases. CDR3 length equals 16 residues. The CDR3 reads CASSYASRAGDEKLFF. The CDR3 DNA reads as TGTGCCAGCAGTTACGCCTCCCGTGCGGGGGATGAAAAACTGTTTTTT.

This rearrangement joins TRBV27 to TRBJ2-7, with 8 bases fitting TRBD2. CDR3 length equals 14 residues. CDR1 MNHEY and CDR2 SMNVEV come from the germline V gene (reference sequence). V shed 8 bases and J 1 base; nucleotides not matched to a gene: 7. This CDR3 reads CASRGLGESYEQYF. The CDR3 DNA is TGTGCCAGCCGGGGACTAGGAGAGTCCTACGAGCAGTACTTC.

The V gene is TRBV30, the J gene TRBJ2-3; possibly TRBD2 for D (6 bases). The V end lost 1 base, the J end lost 1 base, and 12 bases lay between the germline ends. Germline lookup yields CDR1 GTSNPN and CDR2 SVGIG (reference sequence). This CDR3 spans 15 amino acids. CDR3 sequence reads: CAWSGMGLGTDTQYF. The CDR3 coding sequence is TGTGCCTGGAGTGGGATGGGACTGGGCACAGATACGCAGTATTTT.

The V call is TRBV10-1, the J call TRBJ2-2; 8 bases map to TRBD2. From germline, CDR1 is WNHNN and CDR2 SYGVQD (reference sequence). The CDR3 extends over 18 amino acids. Trimming at V came to 0 bases and at J to 0 bases, leaving 6 bases not matched to a gene. The CDR3 reads CASSESGLAGANTGELFF. CDR3 in DNA: TGCGCCAGCAGTGAGTCGGGGCTAGCGGGCGCGAACACCGGGGAGCTGTTTTTT.

The rearrangement joins TRBV7-2 to TRBJ2-5, with D perhaps matching TRBD2 (6 bases). The CDR3 is 15 amino acids. Between the trimmed V and J ends, which lost 2 bases and 0 bases, there was a span of 10 bases. CDR1 SGHTA and CDR2 FQGNSA come from the germline V gene. The chain's CDR3 is CASSLSLAYQETQYF. The CDR3, as DNA: TGTGCCAGCAGCTTATCCCTAGCGTACCAAGAGACCCAGTACTTC.

The V gene is TRBV6-1, the J gene TRBJ2-3; 7 nucleotides agree with TRBD2. The CDR3 sequence is 17 residues long. V lost 4 bases to trimming and J lost 3 bases; unmatched junction nucleotides: 13. The germline V gene has CDR1 MNHNS and CDR2 SASEGT. In DNA form, the CDR3 reads TGTGCCAGCAGTGTCTCCCTTCCGGGGGGTGGGACAGATACGCAGTATTTT. Its protein is CASSVSLPGGGTDTQYF.

V gene TRBV28 combines with J gene TRBJ1-2; D perhaps matches TRBD1 (5 bases). This CDR3 contains 16 residues. V lost 7 bases, J lost 3 bases, and 21 bases lay in between. Germline V gene sequence: CDR1 MDHEN, CDR2 SYDVKM. CDR3 sequence: CASIPGGAADHYGYTF. In DNA, the CDR3 is TGTGCCAGCATTCCAGGTGGGGCAGCCGATCACTATGGCTACACCTTC.

The CDR3 sequence: CASSLALTSGYYNEQFF. CDR3 nucleotides: TGTGCCAGCAGCTTAGCGCTGACTAGCGGGTATTACAATGAGCAGTTCTTC. The chain employs TRBV7-6 and TRBJ2-1; 10 bases align to TRBD2. J was trimmed by 4 bases and V by 0 bases; bases with no gene match: 6. This CDR3 is 17 amino acids long. Per the germline V gene, CDR1 is SGHVS and CDR2 is FNYEAQ.

The chain has TRBV19 and TRBJ2-5; TRBD1 matches at 7 bases. V lost 4 bases and J lost 1; bases outside the gene matches: 6. Per germline, CDR1 LNHDA and CDR2 SQIVND (reference sequence). The CDR3 totals 15 residues. Written as DNA, the CDR3 is TGTGCCAGTAGTAACTACAACAGGGGCCAAGAGACCCAGTACTTC. Translating gives CASSNYNRGQETQYF.

V gene TRBV7-9 combines with J gene TRBJ2-3; TRBD2 is a possible D gene (6 bases). Trimming took off 3 bases at V and 5 bases at J, with 15 bases between the two ends. The CDR3 loop spans 15 amino acids. Germline V gene sequence: CDR1 SEHNR, CDR2 FQNEAQ (reference sequence). The CDR3 region is CASSLNGGKGDTQYF. The DNA for the CDR3 is TGTGCCAGCAGCTTGAACGGGGGTAAGGGAGATACGCAGTATTTT.

In DNA, the CDR3 is TGTGCCTGGAGTGTACCACTTAGCTCCTACGAGCAGTACTTC. Protein sequence: CAWSVPLSSYEQYF. The rearrangement joins TRBV30 to TRBJ2-7; D is undetermined. Germline lookup yields CDR1 GTSNPN and CDR2 SVGIG (reference sequence). V shed 0 bases and J shed 0 bases, with 9 bases lying between them. The CDR3 is 14 amino acids. Filled out from reference TRBV30 and TRBJ2-7, the complete variable domain reads SQTIHQWPATLVQPVGSPLSLECTVEGTSNPNLYWYRQAAGRGLQLLFYSVGIGQISSEVPQNLSASRPQDRQFILSSKKLLLSDSGFYLCAWSVPLSSYEQYFGPGTRLTVT.

The rearrangement joins TRBV18 to TRBJ1-4; possibly TRBD1 for D (5 bases). The CDR3 spans 16 residues. Germline CDR1 KGHSH, CDR2 LQKENI. Between the trimmed V and J ends, which lost 3 bases and 2 bases, there was a span of 13 bases. The CDR3 bases are TGTGCCAGCTCACCCAGACAGTCCGTCACTAATGAAAAACTGTTTTTT. This sequence encodes CASSPRQSVTNEKLFF. The full variable domain, its missing parts supplied by reference TRBV18 and TRBJ1-4, is NAGVMQNPRHLVRRRGQEARLRCSPMKGHSHVYWYRQLPEEGLKFMVYLQKENIIDESGMPKERFSAEFPKEGPSILRIQQVVRGDSAAYFCASSPRQSVTNEKLFFGSGTQLSVL.

The rearrangement joins TRBV2 to TRBJ1-5; unclear D gene. V was clipped by 2 bases and J by 2 bases, with 16 bases between them. This CDR3 has 17 residues. CDR1 is SNHLY and CDR2 is FYNNEI in the germline V gene. The CDR3 loop reads CASSEFREPKGNQPQHF. The CDR3 bases are TGTGCCAGCAGTGAATTTAGGGAGCCCAAAGGCAATCAGCCCCAGCATTTT.

V is TRBV11-3 and J is TRBJ2-2; 11 bases map to TRBD2. The CDR3 is 18 amino acids. Trimming at V came to 5 bases and at J to 6 bases, leaving 14 bases not matched to a gene. From germline, CDR1 is SGHNT and CDR2 YENEEA. The CDR3 nucleotides read TGTGCCAGCAGCCCCGGGACTAGCGGCTGGGAAAATGCCGGGGAGCTGTTTTTT. Protein sequence: CASSPGTSGWENAGELFF.

This chain connects TRBV25-1 to TRBJ1-5; D is possibly TRBD1 (5 bases). CDR3 length: 16 residues. V gave up 8 bases and J gave up 0 bases, with 17 bases separating them. Per germline, CDR1 MGHDK and CDR2 SYGVNS. This CDR3 reads CASSPTEDPSNQPQHF. The CDR3 DNA follows: TGTGCCAGCTCCCCGACAGAGGACCCTAGCAATCAGCCCCAGCATTTT.

This chain links TRBV6-5 with TRBJ1-1; 8 bases are shared with TRBD1. J gave up 7 bases and V 5 bases, and 3 bases lay outside the gene matches. The CDR3 runs to 12 residues. The germline CDR1 and CDR2 sequences are MNHEY and SVGAGI. The CDR3 DNA reads as TGTGCCAGCAGTGGACAGGGAAATGAAGCTTTCTTT. Its translation is CASSGQGNEAFF.

The CDR3, as DNA: TGTGCCAGCAGCAAACCTCGCCGGACAGGGCTAGAGACCCAGTACTTC. This gives the protein CASSKPRRTGLETQYF. The chain is built from TRBV21-1 and TRBJ2-5; TRBD1, the D gene given by the table, was not confirmed from the DNA. TRBV21-1 has pseudogene status. The CDR3 consists of 16 residues.

The rearrangement joins TRBV18 to TRBJ2-3; TRBD1 aligns across 7 bases. The CDR3 is made up of 13 amino acids. CDR1 KGHSH and CDR2 LQKENI come from the germline V gene. V lost 3 bases, J lost 4 bases, and 1 base stayed unmatched. The CDR3 nucleotides are TGTGCCAGCTCACCCACAGGGGCAGATACGCAGTATTTT. Amino acid sequence: CASSPTGADTQYF.

V gene TRBV6-5 combines with J gene TRBJ2-4; 11 nucleotides match TRBD2. Germline V gene sequence: CDR1 MNHEY, CDR2 SVGAGI. V was clipped by 4 bases and J by 4 bases; unmatched bases: 3. This CDR3 is 15 amino acids long. CDR3 residues: CASSLGLAEKNIQYF. In DNA, the CDR3 is TGTGCCAGCAGTTTGGGACTAGCGGAGAAAAACATTCAGTACTTC.

The CDR3 protein is CASRGTGESGNTIYF. CDR3 bases: TGTGCCAGCAGGGGGACAGGGGAATCTGGAAACACCATATATTTT. V and J are TRBV6-1 and TRBJ1-3; TRBD1 matches at 10 bases. Unmatched junction bases numbered 3, after V lost 6 bases and J lost 1 base. CDR1 is MNHNS, CDR2 SASEGT, per germline. This CDR3 comprises 15 residues.